This T cell receptor (beta chain) emerged from a study of blood T cell repertoires in COVID-19. For the study at large: From T cells, B-cell-depleted T cells, or PBMCs came the material, which was cDNA or gDNA.

This CDR3 spans 16 amino acids. Germline values: CDR1 LGHDT, CDR2 YNNKEL (reference sequence). Trimming removed 0 bases at V and 0 bases at J, with 12 bases between. Study processing details: Reference gene primer amplification gave estimated nucleated cell counts. Sequencing used immunoSEQ multiplex PCR; TCRdb keeps in-frame clones, though not all of them. For V, J and clone size, that table is used; D and trimming come from the DNA. Among about 250,000 clones listed, more than 80% were seen once. This study enrolled people aged about 18 to 100 from around 26 US geographic areas. Recovery meant two consecutive negative NP/OP PCR tests, professional clearance, or resolved symptoms.

V is TRBV3-1 (or the pseudogene TRBV3-2) and J is TRBJ2-7, with unresolved D. The sequence derives from a woman aged 18 to 35 who had recovered from COVID-19. Source material: PBMCs or T cells enriched from blood (not recorded which). CDR3 coding DNA: TGTGCCAGCAGCCAAGAGTTACTGCAAAGCTCCTACGAGCAGTACTTC. Translating it yields CASSQELLQSSYEQYF.